The clone carrying this T cell receptor (beta chain) occurred a few times. The antigen remains unidentified. The data stem from a study of beta chain features in type 1 diabetes. The overall study: All samples combined gave 95 million to 130 million sorted cells for examination. Broader study findings: Lower insertion and higher deletion counts appeared at VDJ junctions in type 1 diabetes patients. Patients' naive, central memory and regulatory TCRB repertoires appeared more alike than those of healthy donors.

Per the germline V gene, CDR1 is SEHNR and CDR2 is FQNEAQ (reference sequence). This CDR3 region has 15 residues. The junction had 4 bases not matched to a gene; V was cut back by 3 bases and J by 1 base. TCRB transcripts that were expressed got sequenced, as all of the isolated RNA had been reverse transcribed. The data were produced by immunoSEQ multiplex PCR, yet TCRdb's version contains in-frame clones alone and is incomplete. The sample records 350,000 to 450,000 clones, around 15% being singletons. The chain uses TRBV7-9 and TRBJ2-5, with 8 bases aligning to TRBD2. This receptor was taken from a woman aged 18-35 years in good health. The sample taken for sequencing was naive CD4+ T cells from blood. The DNA of the CDR3 is TGTGCCAGCAGCTTCTCGGGGGGGAGCCAAGAGACCCAGTACTTC. It is translated as CASSFSGGSQETQYF.